The 32 T cell receptor beta chains given below trace back to one sample, sequenced in a study of T cell repertoires in cytomegalovirus infection. Via MiXCR, TCRdb re-called the reads, giving one row per CDR3 protein. The sample lists almost 500,000 distinct CDR3 sequences; roughly 10% were seen once. Specimen: PBMCs. The receptors stem from a human donor in good health (CMV status not recorded). Some clones in this sample may be carry-over from other donors' samples.

At least ten counts were recorded for this clonotype. This chain joins TRBV7-6 and TRBJ2-2; 9 positions agree with TRBD2. V shed 1 base, J shed 6 bases, and the junction held 3 bases outside the gene matches. Germline loops: CDR1 SGHVS, CDR2 FNYEAQ. This CDR3 spans 15 amino acids. As DNA, the CDR3 is TGTGCCAGCAGCTTAGGGGTAGCGGGAGCCGGGGAGCTGTTTTTT. Amino acids: CASSLGVAGAGELFF.

In its sample, this clonotype was seen a few times. V gene TRBV29-1 combines with J gene TRBJ2-5; D is uncertain. Trimming took off 4 bases at V and 1 base at J, with 13 bases between the two ends. CDR1 is SQVTM, CDR2 ANQGSEA, per germline. This CDR3 has 14 amino acids. The CDR3 DNA reads TGCAGCGTTGCGGGCCAGCGACTCCAAGAGACCCAGTACTTC. Protein product: CSVAGQRLQETQYF.

The chain links TRBV10-3 to TRBJ2-3; D remains unclear. The length of the CDR3 is 15 residues. Trimming shortened V by 0 bases and J by 1 base, and 8 bases separated the two germline ends. Germline V gives CDR1 ENHRY, CDR2 SYGVKD. The CDR3 loop reads CAISESLGGTDTQYF. In DNA, the CDR3 is TGTGCCATCAGTGAGTCCCTCGGTGGCACAGATACGCAGTATTTT.

This clonotype has just a few counts. The chain carries TRBV10-3 and TRBJ2-3; 8 bases fit TRBD2. Germline loops: CDR1 ENHRY, CDR2 SYGVKD. The CDR3 loop spans 15 amino acids. V was clipped by 4 bases and J by 6 bases; unmatched bases: 9. CDR3 loop: CAISGRTSGGDTQYF. As DNA, the CDR3 is TGTGCCATCAGTGGCCGGACATCGGGGGGGGATACGCAGTATTTT.

This clonotype has more than one count but fewer than ten. V gene TRBV7-3 combines with J gene TRBJ1-3; TRBD1 matches at 9 bases. Looked up from germline, CDR1 is SGHTA and CDR2 is FQGTGA. The CDR3 is 16 residues long. After removal of 4 bases from V and 3 bases from J, the junction contained 7 bases not matched to a gene. In nucleotides, the CDR3 is TGTGCCAGCAGCTCCCCGGGACAGGGTTTTGGAAACACCATATATTTT. It translates to CASSSPGQGFGNTIYF. Combining the CDR3 with reference TRBV7-3 and TRBJ1-3 gives the whole variable domain GAGVSQTPSNKVTEKGKYVELRCDPISGHTALYWYRQSLGQGPEFLIYFQGTGAADDSGLPNDRFFAVRPEGSVSTLKIQRTERGDSAVYLCASSSPGQGFGNTIYFGEGSWLTVV.

This clonotype came up a few times. J is TRBJ2-2 and V is TRBV12-3 or TRBV12-4; TRBD1 might be the D (5 bases). V was pared by 3 bases and J by 5 bases, with 10 bases between. CDR3 length: 14 residues. The CDR3 is CASSFSGRTGELFF. The CDR3 DNA follows: TGTGCCAGCAGTTTTTCAGGGCGAACCGGGGAGCTGTTTTTT.

This clonotype showed up many times. The rearrangement joins TRBV2 to TRBJ2-7; 8 bases line up with TRBD2. The CDR3 totals 13 residues. Germline V gene lookup returns CDR1 SNHLY and CDR2 FYNNEI. Trimming cost V 5 bases and J 5 bases; bases outside gene matches: 5. The CDR3 coding sequence is TGTGCCAGCAGTCGGACTAGCAGCGACGAGCAGTACTTC. Its protein product is CASSRTSSDEQYF.

This clonotype was seen more than once but under ten times. The chain carries TRBV29-1 and TRBJ1-5; D may be TRBD1 (5 bases). In germline, CDR1 is SQVTM, CDR2 ANQGSEA. V gave up 3 bases and J gave up 2 bases, with 11 bases separating them. There are 14 residues in the CDR3. CDR3 sequence: CSVDEGYGNQPQHF. The CDR3 coding sequence is TGCAGCGTTGACGAGGGGTATGGCAATCAGCCCCAGCATTTT.

This clonotype has a count of ten or more. The V and J genes are TRBV5-1 and TRBJ2-1, with D perhaps assigned TRBD1 or TRBD2 (5 bases each). Trimming shortened V by 4 bases and J by 1 base, and 12 bases separated the two germline ends. Per the germline V gene, CDR1 is SGHRS and CDR2 is YFSETQ. The CDR3 covers 15 residues. This CDR3 reads CASSMTGGSYNEQFF. CDR3 in DNA: TGCGCCAGCAGCATGACTGGGGGATCCTACAATGAGCAGTTCTTC.

This clonotype was counted ten times or more. This chain uses TRBV12-3 or TRBV12-4 with TRBJ1-2, with D unresolved. The CDR3 has 13 amino acids. Trimming took off 7 bases at V and 8 bases at J, with 17 bases between the two ends. The CDR3 loop reads CASNQALGRGYTF. The DNA of the CDR3 is TGTGCCAGCAATCAGGCCCTCGGGCGGGGCTACACCTTC.

V gene TRBV20-1 combines with J gene TRBJ2-7, with 8 bases identical to TRBD2. This CDR3 is built from 13 residues. The germline V gene has CDR1 DFQATT and CDR2 SNEGSKA (reference sequence). J lost 3 bases, V lost 5 bases, and 6 bases had no gene match. The CDR3 nucleotides are TGCAGTGCTCCAACTAGCGGAGTCTACGAGCAGTACTTC. Translating gives CSAPTSGVYEQYF.

This clonotype was seen repeatedly, ten times or more. The chain joins TRBV2 to TRBJ2-7; 9 bases line up with TRBD1. Germline V gene lookup returns CDR1 SNHLY and CDR2 FYNNEI. This CDR3 comprises 15 residues. With V trimmed by 7 bases and J by 6 bases, 13 bases remained unmatched. Here the CDR3 DNA reads TGTGCCAGCACTCATCGGGACAGGGTGGATCGCGAGCAGTACTTC. It codes for CASTHRDRVDREQYF.

This clonotype occurred many times. The chain recombines TRBV6-6 with TRBJ2-5; D may be TRBD1 or TRBD2 (5 bases each). This CDR3 spans 16 amino acids. Trimming cost V 0 bases and J 4 bases, with 15 bases left between them. The germline V gene has CDR1 MNHNY and CDR2 SVGAGI (reference sequence). CDR3 DNA sequence: TGTGCCAGCAGTTACTCGAAGGTGGCTGGGACAGAGACCCAGTACTTC. This sequence encodes CASSYSKVAGTETQYF.

This chain connects TRBV28 to TRBJ2-2, with D maybe TRBD2 (7 bases). V was pared by 8 bases and J by 0 bases, with 16 bases between. The CDR3 totals 16 residues. CDR1 and CDR2 from the germline V gene are MDHEN and SYDVKM. This chain's CDR3 is CASRWGGGANTGELFF. CDR3 sequence (DNA): TGTGCCAGCCGGTGGGGGGGCGGCGCGAACACCGGGGAGCTGTTTTTT.

As for this clonotype: A much bigger clone sits one base away, suggesting this may be a read error. This sequence joins TRBV5-5 and TRBJ2-2; D is possibly TRBD1 (6 bases). Germline CDR1 and CDR2: SGHKS and YYEKEE (reference sequence). This CDR3 spans 14 amino acids. The CDR3 DNA reads TGTGCCAGCAGCTTTCAGGGGTTCACCTGGGAGCTGTTTTTT. Amino acid sequence: CASSFQGFTWELFF.

This clonotype has ten or more counts. The chain uses TRBV12-3 or TRBV12-4 and TRBJ2-5; possible D gene TRBD2, 7 bases. V was trimmed by 6 bases and J by 1 base, leaving 15 bases between them. The CDR3 has 15 residues. CDR3 DNA sequence: TGTGCCAGCAGGCAACAGGGAGGGGGCCAAGAGACCCAGTACTTC. Residues: CASRQQGGGQETQYF.

Many counts were recorded for this clonotype. This sequence joins TRBV28 and TRBJ1-1; D is perhaps TRBD1 (6 bases). There are 15 residues in the CDR3. In germline, CDR1 is MDHEN, CDR2 SYDVKM. With 2 bases removed from V and 5 bases from J, the gap between germline ends came to 15 bases. The CDR3, as DNA: TGTGCCAGCAGTTTAAGGGGGGTAGGGGGTACTGAAGCTTTCTTT. This gives the protein CASSLRGVGGTEAFF.

This clonotype was seen ten or more times. V usage is TRBV20-1 and J usage is TRBJ2-5; D might be TRBD1 or TRBD2, each matching 5 bases. The CDR3 spans 15 residues. From germline, CDR1 is DFQATT and CDR2 SNEGSKA (reference sequence). The V end was cut by 0 bases, the J end by 5 bases, with 16 bases between. In DNA, the CDR3 is TGCAGTGCTAGAGATAAGGGACGGCCCCAGGAGACCCAGTACTTC. Amino acid sequence: CSARDKGRPQETQYF.

There are many counts of this clonotype. The J gene is TRBJ2-7, the V gene TRBV7-2; 12 bases line up with TRBD1. This CDR3 spans 15 amino acids. V was pared by 4 bases and J by 2 bases, with 3 bases of the junction left unmatched. CDR1 SGHTA and CDR2 FQGNSA come from the germline V gene. The CDR3 loop is CASSSGQGAAYEQYF. The CDR3, as DNA: TGTGCCAGCAGCTCGGGACAGGGGGCTGCCTACGAGCAGTACTTC.

The sample holds many counts of this clonotype. The V and J genes are TRBV11-2 and TRBJ2-3; unclear D gene. Looked up from germline, CDR1 is SGHAT and CDR2 is FQNNGV. V was pared by 1 base and J by 5 bases, with 7 bases between. The CDR3 sequence is 13 residues long. The CDR3 DNA reads TGTGCCAGCAGCTTAGTTGGCGGAGATACGCAGTATTTT. Protein: CASSLVGGDTQYF.

This clonotype was recorded many times. The chain couples TRBV12-3 or TRBV12-4 to TRBJ2-3; no clear D gene. CDR3 length: 14 amino acids. The V end was cut by 5 bases, the J end by 6 bases, with 15 bases between. The DNA for the CDR3 is TGTGCCAGCAGTCAAGCCTCGGCCGGGGATACGCAGTATTTT. As protein: CASSQASAGDTQYF.

This clonotype was observed many times. This sequence joins TRBV5-1 and TRBJ1-5, with no clear D. The length of the CDR3 is 14 residues. V was clipped by 7 bases and J by 0 bases, with 11 bases between them. Germline V gene data show CDR1 as SGHRS and CDR2 as YFSETQ. The chain's CDR3 is CASRPDISNQPQHF. The CDR3 region has the DNA TGCGCCAGCCGCCCCGACATTAGCAATCAGCCCCAGCATTTT. Together with reference TRBV5-1 and TRBJ1-5, the CDR3 gives the full variable domain: KAGVTQTPRYLIKTRGQQVTLSCSPISGHRSVSWYQQTPGQGLQFLFEYFSETQRNKGNFPGRFSGRQFSNSRSEMNVSTLELGDSALYLCASRPDISNQPQHFGDGTRLSIL.

This clonotype was observed many times. The chain employs TRBV7-9 and TRBJ1-1; D gene unclear. The length of the CDR3 is 12 residues. V shed 4 bases and J shed 3 bases, with 6 bases lying between them. The germline V gene has CDR1 SEHNR and CDR2 FQNEAQ (reference sequence). The CDR3 nucleotides are TGTGCCAGCAGCTCTCAGGACACTGAAGCTTTCTTT. This translates into CASSSQDTEAFF.

This clonotype has at least ten counts. V is TRBV10-3 and J is TRBJ1-1; TRBD1 is a possible D gene (6 bases). Trimming stripped 2 bases from V and 0 bases from J, with 10 bases between. CDR1 is ENHRY and CDR2 is SYGVKD in the germline V gene. The CDR3 runs 15 residues. Written as DNA, the CDR3 is TGTGCCATCAGTGAGCCGGGGGCTATGAACACTGAAGCTTTCTTT. The encoded protein is CAISEPGAMNTEAFF.

In this sample, this clonotype turned up many times. The chain's CDR3 is CASRTEGGGGYTF. CDR3 bases: TGTGCCAGCAGAACCGAGGGTGGCGGAGGCTACACCTTC. The rearrangement joins TRBV2 to TRBJ1-2; D remains unclear. The V end was cut by 6 bases, the J end by 8 bases, with 16 bases between. This CDR3 spans 13 amino acids. Germline assignment: CDR1 SNHLY and CDR2 FYNNEI.

This clonotype has a count of ten or more. V gene TRBV20-1 combines with J gene TRBJ1-2; D perhaps matches TRBD1 (5 bases). From germline, CDR1 is DFQATT and CDR2 SNEGSKA (reference sequence). This CDR3 is built from 14 residues. The V gene lost 2 bases and the J gene lost 4 bases, with 14 bases spanning the gap. In DNA, the CDR3 is TGCAGTGCTAGATCGGGGACGGAAGCCTATGGCTACACCTTC. It specifies CSARSGTEAYGYTF.

The sample holds many counts of this clonotype. V usage is TRBV7-9 and J usage is TRBJ2-1, with 9 bases fitting TRBD2. This CDR3 is built from 15 residues. CDR1 is SEHNR, CDR2 FQNEAQ, per germline (reference sequence). Unmatched junction bases numbered 8, after V lost 5 bases and J lost 6 bases. The CDR3, as DNA: TGTGCCAGCAGCCTCCTTAGCGGGAGCAGCAATGAGCAGTTCTTC. This gives the protein CASSLLSGSSNEQFF.

The table lists this clonotype with many counts. The chain joins TRBV7-9 to TRBJ1-1; no reliable D call. V was shortened by 1 base and J by 1 base, with 10 bases between the two germline ends. The CDR3 covers 15 residues. Germline lookup yields CDR1 SEHNR and CDR2 FQNEAQ (reference sequence). The CDR3 region has the DNA TGTGCCAGCAGCTTAGGTGGGGTCGCGAACACTGAAGCTTTCTTT. Translated, it gives CASSLGGVANTEAFF. The full variable domain, rest sourced from reference TRBV7-9 and TRBJ1-1, is DTGVSQNPRHKITKRGQNVTFRCDPISEHNRLYWYRQTLGQGPEFLTYFQNEAQLEKSRLLSDRFSAERPKGSFSTLEIQRTEQGDSAMYLCASSLGGVANTEAFFGQGTRLTVV.

This clonotype occurred many times. In DNA form, the CDR3 reads TGTGCCAGCAGCCCTAGACAGGGCGTGGACACCGGGGAGCTGTTTTTT. This sequence encodes CASSPRQGVDTGELFF. The gene calls are TRBV7-6 and TRBJ2-2; 7 nucleotides align to TRBD1. J lost 3 bases, V lost 5 bases, and 9 bases had no gene match. CDR1 is SGHVS and CDR2 is FNYEAQ in the germline V gene. The CDR3 covers 16 residues.

This clonotype is labeled as medium-sized. This chain links TRBV7-2 with TRBJ2-7, with 9 bases aligning to TRBD1. Germline V gene data show CDR1 as SGHTA and CDR2 as FQGNSA. CDR3 length equals 14 residues. Trimming at V came to 5 bases and at J to 5 bases, leaving 7 bases not matched to a gene. The CDR3 protein is CASSLRDRVDEQYF. The CDR3 DNA reads as TGTGCCAGCAGCCTCAGGGACAGGGTAGACGAGCAGTACTTC.

The chain has TRBV28 and TRBJ2-3, with 7 bases aligning to TRBD2. In germline, CDR1 is MDHEN, CDR2 SYDVKM. The CDR3 is 14 amino acids. V gave up 5 bases and J gave up 6 bases; unmatched junction bases: 8. The CDR3 DNA follows: TGTGCCAGCAGTGGGGGGGGGGTATCGGATACGCAGTATTTT. Encoded protein: CASSGGGVSDTQYF.

This clonotype was observed many times. The genes are TRBV7-9 and TRBJ2-7, with 8 bases identical to TRBD1. CDR1 and CDR2 from the germline V gene are SEHNR and FQNEAQ (reference sequence). The junction had 4 bases not matched to a gene; V was cut back by 5 bases and J by 4 bases. This CDR3 is 13 amino acids long. The CDR3 coding sequence is TGTGCCAGCAGCCTGGACAGGGTTTACGAGCAGTACTTC. This encodes CASSLDRVYEQYF.